The 10 T cell receptor beta chains below all came from one sample that was sequenced in a study of blood T cell repertoires in COVID-19. Produced via immunoSEQ multiplex PCR; TCRdb's table is partial and in-frame only. Of 400,000 or so clones detected, nearly 90% appear once; the ten largest clones hold 2% to 2.5%. The sequenced sample consisted of PBMCs or T cells enriched from blood (not recorded which). All receptors come from a middle-aged woman with acute COVID-19.

The chain uses TRBV24-1 and TRBJ2-1; 10 bases are a match to TRBD1. V shed 9 bases and J 9 bases; nucleotides not matched to a gene: 10. Germline CDR1 reads KGHDR; CDR2 reads SFDVKD. This CDR3 has 14 amino acids. The CDR3 loop is CATDRDRGRGEQFF. DNA of the CDR3: TGTGCCACCGACCGGGACAGGGGAAGGGGTGAGCAGTTCTTC.

V is TRBV5-4 and J is TRBJ2-1; 8 positions match TRBD1. Germline CDR1 and CDR2: SGHNT and YYREEE (reference sequence). J lost 6 bases, V lost 4 bases, and 9 bases had no gene match. The length of the CDR3 is 15 residues. The CDR3 bases are TGTGCCAGCAGCGCAACGCCAACAGGGGGCAATGAGCAGTTCTTC. This codes for CASSATPTGGNEQFF.

This chain connects TRBV27 to TRBJ1-5; the D gene is possibly TRBD1 (6 bases). Germline CDR1 is MNHEY and CDR2 is SMNVEV (reference sequence). Trimming removed 6 bases from V and 6 bases from J, with 12 bases in between. The CDR3 extends over 13 amino acids. Here the CDR3 DNA reads TGTGCCAGCAGGGGACACAGTCTTCAGCCCCAGCATTTT. This sequence encodes CASRGHSLQPQHF.

The CDR3 sequence: CASSKGDGYTF. The CDR3 bases are TGTGCCAGCAGCAAGGGGGATGGCTACACCTTC. The chain employs TRBV5-4 and TRBJ1-2; possibly TRBD1 for D (6 bases). V gave up 4 bases and J gave up 6 bases, with 7 bases separating them. The length of the CDR3 is 11 residues. Germline values: CDR1 SGHNT, CDR2 YYREEE (reference sequence).

The rearrangement links TRBV7-9 to TRBJ2-1, with D perhaps TRBD1 (6 bases). Looked up from germline, CDR1 is SEHNR and CDR2 is FQNEAQ (reference sequence). Trimming left V 2 bases short and J 4 bases short, with 6 bases between. This CDR3 contains 13 residues. The CDR3 sequence is CASSLQGYNEQFF. CDR3 sequence (DNA): TGTGCCAGCAGCTTACAGGGGTACAATGAGCAGTTCTTC.

The chain links TRBV6-5 to TRBJ1-5; D is unresolved. The CDR3 consists of 14 residues. CDR1 MNHEY and CDR2 SVGAGI come from the germline V gene. V gave up 2 bases and J gave up 6 bases, with 11 bases separating them. Here the CDR3 DNA reads TGTGCCAGCAGTTACGGTGGAGACGGTCAGCCCCAGCATTTT. Protein: CASSYGGDGQPQHF.

This clone was observed a single time. The V and J genes are TRBV7-9 and TRBJ2-5, with TRBD2 matching over 12 bases. The germline V gene has CDR1 SEHNR and CDR2 FQNEAQ (reference sequence). This CDR3 spans 15 amino acids. Germline trimming cut 5 bases from V and 1 base from J; bases unmatched to any gene: 2. The CDR3 nucleotides are TGTGCCAGCAGCGAGACTAGCGGGAGCCAAGAGACCCAGTACTTC. Its protein product is CASSETSGSQETQYF. The entire variable domain, with the rest obtained from reference TRBV7-9 and TRBJ2-5, is as follows: DTGVSQNPRHKITKRGQNVTFRCDPISEHNRLYWYRQTLGQGPEFLTYFQNEAQLEKSRLLSDRFSAERPKGSFSTLEIQRTEQGDSAMYLCASSETSGSQETQYFGPGTRLLVL.

This clone was found once. The chain combines TRBV29-1 with TRBJ2-5; D may be TRBD2 (6 bases). CDR3 size: 15 residues. Germline lookup yields CDR1 SQVTM and CDR2 ANQGSEA. Deletions cut 1 base from V and 1 base from J, with 13 bases between. CDR3 sequence reads: CSVEGHRDSQETQYF. CDR3 bases: TGCAGCGTTGAAGGCCACCGGGACTCCCAAGAGACCCAGTACTTC. Using reference TRBV29-1 and TRBJ2-5 for the parts outside the CDR3, the full variable domain is SAVISQKPSRDICQRGTSLTIQCQVDSQVTMMFWYRQQPGQSLTLIATANQGSEATYESGFVIDKFPISRPNLTFSTLTVSNMSPEDSSIYLCSVEGHRDSQETQYFGPGTRLLVL.

The rearrangement joins TRBV3-1 (or the pseudogene TRBV3-2) to TRBJ2-3; D perhaps matches TRBD1 (6 bases). Germline lookup yields CDR1 LGHDT and CDR2 YNNKEL (reference sequence). Trimming cost V 0 bases and J 2 bases, with 18 bases left between them. The CDR3 has 18 amino acids. The CDR3 region has the DNA TGTGCCAGCAGCCAAGATCGGGCACGAGGGGGTATCACAGATACGCAGTATTTT. This sequence encodes CASSQDRARGGITDTQYF.

In DNA form, the CDR3 reads TGTGCCAGCAGCCAAGGACGGGCTAGCGGGGGAGGGAAGCAGTACTTC. It encodes CASSQGRASGGGKQYF. V is TRBV3-1 (or the pseudogene TRBV3-2) and J is TRBJ2-7, with 10 bases identical to TRBD2. Germline CDR1 LGHDT, CDR2 YNNKEL (reference sequence). This CDR3 is 16 amino acids long. The V and J ends lost 1 base and 8 bases, in that order; junction bases with no gene match: 11.